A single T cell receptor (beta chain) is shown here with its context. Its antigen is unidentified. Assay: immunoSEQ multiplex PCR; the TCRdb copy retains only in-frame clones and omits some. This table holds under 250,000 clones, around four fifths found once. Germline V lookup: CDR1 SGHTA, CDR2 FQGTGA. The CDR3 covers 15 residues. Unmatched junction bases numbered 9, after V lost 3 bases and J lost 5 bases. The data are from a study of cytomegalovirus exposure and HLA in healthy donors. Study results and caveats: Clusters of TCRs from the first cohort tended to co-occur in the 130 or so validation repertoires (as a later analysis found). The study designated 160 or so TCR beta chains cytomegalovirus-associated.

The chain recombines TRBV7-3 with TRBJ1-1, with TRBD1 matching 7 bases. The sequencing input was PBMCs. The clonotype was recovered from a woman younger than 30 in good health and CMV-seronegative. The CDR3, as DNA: TGTGCCAGCAGCTTTAATCCAAGGGGGCGGACTGAAGCTTTCTTT. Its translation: CASSFNPRGRTEAFF.